These 22 T cell receptor beta chains share one sample of origin, sequenced in a study of T cell responses to AZD1222 COVID-19 vaccine. Using immunoSEQ multiplex PCR, the repertoire was profiled, and TCRdb retains in-frame clones only, with some absent. The table has about 160,000 clones, roughly nine tenths seen once. Sample: peripheral blood, taken on day 0 of AZD1222 vaccination. These receptors were obtained from an adult in good health.

V is TRBV5-1 and J is TRBJ2-1, with D hard to call. The CDR3 totals 15 residues. Deletions cut 2 bases from V and 0 bases from J, with 9 bases between. Germline V gene lookup returns CDR1 SGHRS and CDR2 YFSETQ. The CDR3 nucleotides are TGCGCCAGCAGCTTAGGGCAGGTCTCCTACAATGAGCAGTTCTTC. Protein sequence: CASSLGQVSYNEQFF. The entire variable domain, with the rest obtained from reference TRBV5-1 and TRBJ2-1, is as follows: KAGVTQTPRYLIKTRGQQVTLSCSPISGHRSVSWYQQTPGQGLQFLFEYFSETQRNKGNFPGRFSGRQFSNSRSEMNVSTLELGDSALYLCASSLGQVSYNEQFFGPGTRLTVL.

The chain combines TRBV25-1 with TRBJ1-4; D uncertain. V dropped 3 bases and J dropped 1 base, with 15 bases sitting between them. The germline gives CDR1 MGHDK, CDR2 SYGVNS. The CDR3 runs 17 residues. The CDR3 reads CASSDGVAAGTNEKLFF. The DNA for the CDR3 is TGTGCCAGCAGTGATGGAGTGGCAGCGGGAACTAATGAAAAACTGTTTTTT.

The CDR3 here is CASSLGGPGLPFAQHF. CDR3 bases: TGTGCCAGCAGCTTGGGGGGCCCGGGACTCCCTTTCGCCCAGCATTTT. The chain uses TRBV5-5 and TRBJ1-5, with a possible D match to TRBD1 (5 bases). Germline V CDR1 and CDR2: SGHKS, YYEKEE (reference sequence). The CDR3 contains 16 residues. Trimming pared 0 bases from V and 11 bases from J, leaving 21 bases between.

The chain combines TRBV19 with TRBJ2-7; tentatively, D is TRBD1 (6 bases). The V and J ends lost 1 base and 2 bases respectively, with 6 bases between them. CDR1 is LNHDA and CDR2 is SQIVND in the germline V gene (reference sequence). The CDR3 totals 13 residues. The CDR3 DNA reads TGTGCCAGTAGTATAGCAGGGGCCTACGAGCAGTACTTC. It codes for CASSIAGAYEQYF.

V usage is TRBV6-6 and J usage is TRBJ1-2; no clear D. This CDR3 comprises 11 residues. Between the trimmed V and J ends, which lost 4 bases and 9 bases, there was a span of 9 bases. The germline CDR1 and CDR2 sequences are MNHNY and SVGAGI (reference sequence). The CDR3 nucleotides read TGTGCCAGCAGTTGGGGTAACCGCTACACCTTC. It codes for CASSWGNRYTF.

This chain connects TRBV18 to TRBJ1-1; 8 bases are a match to TRBD1. V lost 3 bases and J lost 0; bases outside the gene matches: 15. CDR1 is KGHSH and CDR2 is LQKENI in the germline V gene. This CDR3 region has 19 residues. CDR3 sequence reads: CASSPQGAVAVSLNTEAFF. CDR3 in DNA: TGTGCCAGCTCACCGCAGGGGGCTGTGGCAGTATCGTTGAACACTGAAGCTTTCTTT.

The chain employs TRBV9 and TRBJ2-3; tentatively, D is TRBD1 or TRBD2 (5 bases each). CDR1 and CDR2 (germline): SGDLS, YYNGEE. The CDR3 consists of 15 residues. V gave up 4 bases and J gave up 1 base, with 13 bases separating them. CDR3 in DNA: TGTGCCAGCAGCTCCGGGGCCGCCCGCACAGATACGCAGTATTTT. Protein sequence: CASSSGAARTDTQYF.

A single count supports this clone. V is TRBV7-8 and J is TRBJ2-1; 13 positions agree with TRBD2. Germline-derived CDR1 and CDR2 are SGHVS and FQNEAQ. After removal of 1 base from V and 6 bases from J, the junction contained 9 bases not matched to a gene. CDR3 length: 18 amino acids. CDR3 loop: CASSLGTSGGNTVNEQFF. CDR3 DNA: TGTGCCAGCAGCTTAGGGACTAGCGGGGGTAACACGGTCAATGAGCAGTTCTTC.

This chain joins TRBV9 and TRBJ2-5; D call uncertain. V lost 3 bases and J 1 base, leaving 7 bases between the germline ends. The CDR3 has 13 residues. The germline gives CDR1 SGDLS, CDR2 YYNGEE. The CDR3 loop reads CASSAQTQETQYF. The CDR3 DNA is TGTGCCAGCAGCGCTCAAACCCAAGAGACCCAGTACTTC.

V usage is TRBV7-9 and J usage is TRBJ1-5; D remains unclear. In germline, CDR1 is SEHNR, CDR2 FQNEAQ (reference sequence). The CDR3 has 15 amino acids. V was trimmed by 5 bases and J by 0 bases, leaving 11 bases between them. CDR3 sequence (DNA): TGTGCCAGCAGCGAACAGAGTTATAGCAATCAGCCCCAGCATTTT. This sequence encodes CASSEQSYSNQPQHF.

The chain is built from TRBV2 and TRBJ1-3; no reliable D call. The germline V gene encodes CDR1 SNHLY and CDR2 FYNNEI. This CDR3 spans 14 amino acids. Trimming shortened V by 5 bases and J by 2 bases, and 10 bases separated the two germline ends. CDR3 nucleotides: TGTGCCAGCAGTCGTGGCGGGCCTGGAAACACCATATATTTT. This sequence encodes CASSRGGPGNTIYF.

The chain employs TRBV5-1 and TRBJ2-2, with 7 bases lining up with TRBD1. The V gene end was trimmed by 0 bases and the J gene end by 5 bases; junction bases not matched to a gene: 4. Germline loops: CDR1 SGHRS, CDR2 YFSETQ. This CDR3 region has 15 residues. The CDR3 DNA is TGCGCCAGCAGCTTGGAGGGGGCGCCGACCGGGGAGCTGTTTTTT. The encoded protein is CASSLEGAPTGELFF. The whole variable domain, remainder taken from reference TRBV5-1 and TRBJ2-2, is KAGVTQTPRYLIKTRGQQVTLSCSPISGHRSVSWYQQTPGQGLQFLFEYFSETQRNKGNFPGRFSGRQFSNSRSEMNVSTLELGDSALYLCASSLEGAPTGELFFGEGSRLTVL.

The chain carries TRBV4-1 and TRBJ1-1; TRBD1 aligns across 7 bases. CDR3 length equals 14 residues. V shed 2 bases and J 8 bases; nucleotides not matched to a gene: 8. Germline CDR1 and CDR2: MGHRA and YSYEKL. CDR3 residues: CASSQHPGTDEAFF. The CDR3 DNA follows: TGCGCCAGCAGCCAACATCCCGGGACAGACGAAGCTTTCTTT.

This clone was detected a few times. The chain recombines TRBV10-2 with TRBJ2-1, with a tentative D call TRBD2 (6 bases). CDR1 and CDR2 from the germline V gene are WSHSY and SAAADI. V was cut by 7 bases and J by 7 bases, with 17 bases left in between. The CDR3 extends over 14 amino acids. For the CDR3, the DNA is TGCGCCAGCATGGCGGCGGGGCGGGCTAATGAGCAGTTCTTC. It translates to CASMAAGRANEQFF.

The gene calls are TRBV28 and TRBJ1-2; 8 nucleotides align to TRBD1. The CDR3 is 14 amino acids. The germline V gene encodes CDR1 MDHEN and CDR2 SYDVKM. Losses at the gene ends were 6 bases for V and 0 bases for J; bases not matched to a gene: 3. CDR3 residues: CASRRTGSNYGYTF. The CDR3 region has the DNA TGTGCCAGCAGACGGACAGGGTCTAACTATGGCTACACCTTC.

The V gene is TRBV24-1, the J gene TRBJ2-1; D could derive from TRBD1 or TRBD2 (5 bases each). Per the germline V gene, CDR1 is KGHDR and CDR2 is SFDVKD. CDR3 length: 18 residues. Trimming left V 7 bases short and J 4 bases short, with 25 bases between. CDR3 region: CATSPSMAHAGGYNEQFF. CDR3 in DNA: TGTGCCACCAGCCCGAGCATGGCCCACGCTGGGGGATACAATGAGCAGTTCTTC.

V usage is TRBV11-2 and J usage is TRBJ2-7, with 13 nucleotides matching TRBD2. The CDR3 sequence is 15 residues long. J gave up 4 bases and V 5 bases, and 5 bases lay outside the gene matches. CDR1 and CDR2 (germline): SGHAT, FQNNGV. The CDR3 DNA follows: TGTGCCAGCAGCCCGACTAGCGGGGGGAAATACGAGCAGTACGTC. Translating it yields CASSPTSGGKYEQYV.

This chain uses TRBV16 with TRBJ2-7; D may be TRBD2 (5 bases). V was trimmed by 4 bases and J by 6 bases, leaving 19 bases between them. The V gene's germline CDR1 is KGHSY and CDR2 FQNENV. CDR3 size: 15 residues. The CDR3 sequence is CASSPPGAFRGEQYV. In DNA, the CDR3 is TGTGCCAGCAGCCCGCCAGGTGCATTTCGGGGCGAGCAGTACGTC.

This chain uses TRBV21-1 with TRBJ1-2. TRBV21-1 is a pseudogene locus. This CDR3 comprises 15 residues. The CDR3 here is CASSTPGRTDYGYTF. As DNA, the CDR3 is TGTGCCAGCAGCACCCCGGGACGCACGGACTATGGCTACACCTTC.

The CDR3 sequence is CASSRTWGAYEQYF. The CDR3 DNA sequence: TGTGCCAGCAGCCGGACGTGGGGAGCCTACGAGCAGTACTTC. The chain couples TRBV5-6 to TRBJ2-7, with a possible D match to TRBD2 (5 bases). Trimming shortened V by 4 bases and J by 2 bases, and 13 bases separated the two germline ends. CDR3 length: 14 amino acids. Germline V gene data show CDR1 as SGHDT and CDR2 as YYEEEE.

This chain uses TRBV6-1 with TRBJ2-3, with TRBD2 as a possible D gene (6 bases). Trimming took off 3 bases at V and 6 bases at J, with 13 bases between the two ends. The CDR3 consists of 14 residues. The germline gives CDR1 MNHNS, CDR2 SASEGT. CDR3 sequence: CASSDRGVKDTQYF. CDR3 DNA: TGTGCCAGCAGTGATCGCGGGGTGAAGGATACGCAGTATTTT.

This sequence joins TRBV19 and TRBJ2-2; D ambiguous. The CDR3 is made up of 14 amino acids. The V end was cut by 7 bases, the J end by 2 bases, with 11 bases between. Germline V gives CDR1 LNHDA, CDR2 SQIVND (reference sequence). CDR3 protein: CASTGRLNTGELFF. DNA of the CDR3: TGTGCCAGTACAGGCAGACTTAACACCGGGGAGCTGTTTTTT.